The subject of this entry is one TCR beta chain. This entry belongs to a study of Ad26.COV2.S vaccination and SARS-CoV-2 variants. Deletions cut 5 bases from V and 7 bases from J, with 10 bases between. The germline V gene has CDR1 SGHKS and CDR2 YYEKEE (reference sequence). The CDR3 consists of 12 residues. TCRdb keeps only in-frame clones here, not all; method: immunoSEQ multiplex PCR. The table shows about 350,000 clones, with 92% occurring only once. This clonotype originated in a human donor who had recovered from COVID-19. The sample was peripheral blood, taken after recovery from COVID-19. The rearrangement joins TRBV5-5 to TRBJ2-1, with D possibly TRBD2 on 6 matching bases. The CDR3: CASSPRENEQFF. The CDR3 bases are TGTGCCAGCAGTCCCCGGGAGAATGAGCAGTTCTTC.